These T cell receptor beta chains were read from a single sample in a study of shared clonotypes between healthy human individuals. The repertoire was sequenced with immunoSEQ multiplex PCR; TCRdb's copy has only in-frame clones and lacks some. This table has about 2.5 million clones, about 90% appearing once. Material: naive CD4+ T cells from PBMCs. The origin of the receptors is a man younger than 35 in good health. Some clones in this sample may be carry-over from other donors' samples. CDR3s include the opening cysteine and the closing phenylalanine or tryptophan. A D gene is named only where the DNA matches it firmly. Some rows mark clone size as missing; the rest say once, few, many or name a class of expanded clone.

NA	TRBD1	TRBV30	TRBJ1-4	TGTGCCTGGAGCCTACAGGGGGCTGGGGAAAAACTGTTTTTT	CAWSLQGAGEKLFF
NA	NA	TRBV6-1	TRBJ2-7	TGTGCCAGCAGTGAAGGTCTTAGATCCGAGCAGTACTTC	CASSEGLRSEQYF
once	TRBD2	TRBV11-1	TRBJ2-5	TGTGCCAGCAGCTTAGTCGGTGGGTCTAGCGGGACCGCGCAAGAGACCCAGTACTTC	CASSLVGGSSGTAQETQYF
once	TRBD2	TRBV18	TRBJ2-7	TGTGCCAGCTCACCACTGACTAGCGGCTCCTACGAGCAGTACTTC	CASSPLTSGSYEQYF
NA	NA	TRBV14	TRBJ2-7	TGTGCCAGCAGCCAAGATCGGATCGGGGTAGGGCACTACGAGCAGTACTTC	CASSQDRIGVGHYEQYF
NA	NA	TRBV5-4	TRBJ1-3	TGTGCCAGCAGCTTGAAAGGCACCTCTGGAAACACCATATATTTT	CASSLKGTSGNTIYF
once	NA	TRBV5-1	TRBJ2-3	TGCGCCAGCAGCTCCCTGGGTAGCGGAGCCACAGATACGCAGTATTTT	CASSSLGSGATDTQYF
NA	NA	TRBV6-1	TRBJ2-1	TGTGCCAGCAGTAGGGACTCTTGGGGTGAGCAGTTCTTC	CASSRDSWGEQFF
NA	NA	TRBV6-1	TRBJ2-7	TGTGCCAGCAGTGGTGGGACATTATACGAGCAGTACTTC	CASSGGTLYEQYF
NA	NA	TRBV6-6	TRBJ2-1	TGTGCCAGCACCACCTCCCGGACACAAGCCTTCTTC	CASTTSRTQAFF
NA	TRBD2	TRBV29-1	TRBJ2-1	TGCAGCGTTCTAGCGGGAGGGGGGGATGAGCAGTTCTTC	CSVLAGGGDEQFF
NA	TRBD2	TRBV19	TRBJ2-1	TGTGCCAAAATACTAGCGGGATCCTACAATGAGCAGTTCTTC	CAKILAGSYNEQFF
NA	TRBD2	TRBV15	TRBJ2-7	TGTGCCACCAGCAGAGCCGGGGGGGTCGAGCAGTACTTC	CATSRAGGVEQYF
NA	TRBD1	TRBV19	TRBJ1-1	TGTGCCAGTAGCGGGACAGTTAACACTGAAGCTTTCTTT	CASSGTVNTEAFF
NA	TRBD1	TRBV19	TRBJ2-1	TGTGCCAGTAGTATAGATCACAGGGGGTGGAATGAGCAGTTCTTC	CASSIDHRGWNEQFF
NA	NA	TRBV7-9	TRBJ1-1	TGTGCCAGCAGCTCCAGAGCGCGAGCCCTGAACACTGAAGCTTTCTTT	CASSSRARALNTEAFF
NA	NA	TRBV11-2	TRBJ2-5	TGTGCCAGCAGCTTATATGGGGCAGAGACCCAGTACTTC	CASSLYGAETQYF
NA	NA	TRBV18	TRBJ2-1	TGTGCCAGCTCACCCCTTACAGTCCCGACCTACAATGAGCAGTTCTTC	CASSPLTVPTYNEQFF
NA	NA	TRBV20-1	TRBJ2-1	TGCAGTGCTATTTACAATGAGCAGTTCTTC	CSAIYNEQFF
NA	NA	TRBV11-3	TRBJ2-5	TGTGCCAGCAGCTTAGCCCAGTCGGAGACCCAGTACTTC	CASSLAQSETQYF
NA	TRBD2	TRBV2	TRBJ2-7	TGTGCCAGCAGTCTTAGGACTAGCGTCCCCTACGAGCAGTACTTC	CASSLRTSVPYEQYF
NA	NA	TRBV6-5	TRBJ2-5	TGTGCCAGCAGTTACGGGTTAGGGGGGGCGCAAAAGACCCAGTACTTC	CASSYGLGGAQKTQYF
NA	TRBD2	TRBV9	TRBJ2-1	TGTGCCAGCAGCACAAGCGGGAGTCCCTACAATGAGCAGTTCTTC	CASSTSGSPYNEQFF
NA	TRBD1	TRBV6-4	TRBJ2-1	TGTGCCAGCAGTTCCCAGACAGGGGGCACTGAGCAGTTCTTC	CASSSQTGGTEQFF
NA	TRBD2	TRBV5-1	TRBJ2-3	TGCGCCAGCAGCTTACTAGCGGGAGGGCCCTCGGGCACAGATACGCAGTATTTT	CASSLLAGGPSGTDTQYF
once	NA	TRBV6-5	TRBJ1-1	TGTGCCAGCAGTTCGGCTTCCCAGGGTTACACTGAAGCTTTCTTT	CASSSASQGYTEAFF
NA	TRBD1	TRBV7-3	TRBJ2-3	TGTGCCAGCAGCCTCGGGACAGGGACAACCGATACGCAGTATTTT	CASSLGTGTTDTQYF
NA	TRBD1	TRBV27	TRBJ1-2	TGTGCCAGCAGTTCCCGGGACAGGGGCAATGGCTACACCTTC	CASSSRDRGNGYTF
NA	TRBD1	TRBV15	TRBJ1-1	TGTGCCACCAGTCTACTCAGGGGGTCGGTTGAAGCTTTCTTT	CATSLLRGSVEAFF
NA	NA	TRBV5-4	TRBJ1-1	TGTGCCAGCAGCTCGTCCAAGACAGGGAACACTGAAGCTTTCTTT	CASSSSKTGNTEAFF
NA	NA	TRBV11-2	TRBJ2-7	TGTGCCAGCAGCTTTGGTTGGGACGACGAGCAGTACTTC	CASSFGWDDEQYF
NA	NA	TRBV18	TRBJ2-7	TGTGCCAGCTCACCCCGGGGTGTAGGGCAGGCGACCCTCTACGAGCAGTACTTC	CASSPRGVGQATLYEQYF
NA	NA	TRBV9	TRBJ2-5	TGTGCCAGCAGCCCACGGGGCTCGTATGAGACCCAGTACTTC	CASSPRGSYETQYF
NA	TRBD1	TRBV6-1	TRBJ2-7	TGTGCCAGCAGTGGCGGGACAGGGAAGGGGTCCGAGCAGTACTTC	CASSGGTGKGSEQYF
NA	NA	TRBV28	TRBJ2-2	TGTGCCAGCGGATCGTCCCCAGGGACCCGGACGAACACCGGGGAGCTGTTTTTT	CASGSSPGTRTNTGELFF
NA	TRBD1	TRBV16	TRBJ2-2	TGTGCCAGCAGCCCAGACAGGGGCCCAGGGGAGCTGTTTTTT	CASSPDRGPGELFF
NA	NA	TRBV6-1	TRBJ2-5	TGTGCCAGCAGACCGGGACGGTTTCAAGAGACCCAGTACTTC	CASRPGRFQETQYF
once	TRBD2	TRBV7-2	TRBJ2-3	TGTGCCAGCAGCTTGCTAGCGGGAGTAGCAGATACGCAGTATTTT	CASSLLAGVADTQYF
NA	NA	TRBV27	TRBJ1-1	TGTGCCAGCAGTTTAAGGGAAAGGGTCACTGAAGCTTTCTTT	CASSLRERVTEAFF
NA	NA	TRBV28	TRBJ2-7	TGTGCCAGCACCCCATGGGTCTCCTACGAGCAGTACTTC	CASTPWVSYEQYF
NA	TRBD2	TRBV9	TRBJ2-7	TGTGCCAGCAGCGTAGGAAGCGGGGTTACCTACGAGCAGTACTTC	CASSVGSGVTYEQYF
NA	NA	TRBV7-3	TRBJ2-1	TGTGCCAGCAGCTTACGGAGGAGCGGACACAATGAGCAGTTCTTC	CASSLRRSGHNEQFF
NA	NA	TRBV28	TRBJ2-1	TGTGCCAGCAGTTTGCGGGGACCCTACAATGAGCAGTTCTTC	CASSLRGPYNEQFF
NA	NA	TRBV28	TRBJ1-1	TGTGCCACAGGCAGGCTGGGCACTGAAGCTTTCTTT	CATGRLGTEAFF
NA	TRBD1	TRBV10-1	TRBJ2-5	TGCGCCAGCAGTGAGTCAGGGCCAGGGGGAATCGGAGGAGAGACCCAGTACTTC	CASSESGPGGIGGETQYF
NA	NA	TRBV15	TRBJ2-5	TGTGCCACCAGCAGAGATTGTGGTGAGTACCAAGAGACCCAGTACTTC	CATSRDCGEYQETQYF
NA	NA	TRBV11-2	TRBJ2-2	TGTGCCAGCAGCTTAGAAGGCACCGGGGAGCTGTTTTTT	CASSLEGTGELFF
NA	NA	TRBV6-5	TRBJ2-5	TGTGCCAGCGGGGGACTGGCGGAGACCCAGTACTTC	CASGGLAETQYF
NA	NA	TRBV7-9	TRBJ2-1	TGTGCCAGCAGCTTAGCCGGTAGCGGCCCATACAATGAGCAGTTCTTC	CASSLAGSGPYNEQFF
NA	NA	TRBV19	TRBJ1-5	TGTGCCAGTACTCAAGACAGAGGTCAGCAGCCCCAGCATTTT	CASTQDRGQQPQHF
NA	NA	TRBV27	TRBJ1-5	TGTGCCAGCAGTCCAGGGAGGGGTATCAATCAGCCCCAGCATTTT	CASSPGRGINQPQHF
NA	TRBD1	TRBV6-1	TRBJ1-2	TGTGCCAGCAGACTTCCGGGACAGGGCTTTGGCTACACCTTC	CASRLPGQGFGYTF
few	TRBD1	TRBV28	TRBJ1-2	TGTGCCAGCAGTATCACGGGACAGGGGAACTATGGCTACACCTTC	CASSITGQGNYGYTF